The clone carrying this T cell receptor (beta chain) appeared many times. Its cognate antigen is unknown. The germline V gene has CDR1 LGHDT and CDR2 YNNKEL (reference sequence). Trimming took off 1 base at V and 5 bases at J, with 14 bases between the two ends. The CDR3 totals 15 residues. This specimen comes from a study of molecular identifiers for immune sequencing clone quantification. For bulk TCR libraries, previously described methods and listed TCR primers were used. In TCRdb, the PCR reads were re-called with MiXCR into one record per CDR3 protein. Among about 640,000 distinct CDR3 sequences listed, just under 20% were seen once. Naive CD8 T cells underwent sorting with the CD8+CD4-CCR7+CD45RA+ definition. Overall study results and limits: Clonotypes surpassing 20 RNA copies contained over 98% of effector molecules, versus under 1% in naive cells.

This sequence was found in a human donor in good health. Some libraries in this study had Jurkat cell RNA spiked in. The source material was naive CD8+ T cells from blood, with Jurkat cell RNA spiked in. Subset given: FACS-sorted CD8+CD4-CCR7+CD45RA+ naive T cells. The chain recombines TRBV3-1 with TRBJ2-5; maybe TRBD1 (5 bases). CDR3 sequence (DNA): TGTGCCAGCAGCCAAGTCGGGCGAGACAGTGAGACCCAGTACTTC. This codes for CASSQVGRDSETQYF.